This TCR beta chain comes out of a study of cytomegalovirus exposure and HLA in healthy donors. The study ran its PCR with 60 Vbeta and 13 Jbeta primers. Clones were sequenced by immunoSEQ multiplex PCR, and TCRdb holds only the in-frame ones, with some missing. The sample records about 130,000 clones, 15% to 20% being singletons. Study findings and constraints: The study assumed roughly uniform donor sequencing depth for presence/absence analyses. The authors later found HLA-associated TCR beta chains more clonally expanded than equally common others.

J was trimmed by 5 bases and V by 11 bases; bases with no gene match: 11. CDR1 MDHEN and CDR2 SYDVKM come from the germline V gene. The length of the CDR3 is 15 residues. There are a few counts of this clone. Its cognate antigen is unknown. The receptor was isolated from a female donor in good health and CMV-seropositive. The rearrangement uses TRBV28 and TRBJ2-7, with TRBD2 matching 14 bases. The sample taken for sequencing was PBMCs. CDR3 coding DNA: TGTGCCTGTGGACAGGGGACTAGCGGGAGCCACGAGCAGTACTTC. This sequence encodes CACGQGTSGSHEQYF.